The subject of this entry is one T cell receptor beta chain. As yet, its antigen is unknown. The V gene's germline CDR1 is MNHEY and CDR2 SMNVEV (reference sequence). V shed 6 bases and J shed 6 bases, with 18 bases lying between them. The CDR3 runs 15 residues. Original data processing: Filtering was not the same, since immunoSEQ gave junction-only sequences without quality scores. Some clones are missing from TCRdb's copy, which holds only in-frame ones; the method was immunoSEQ multiplex PCR. For V, J and clone size, that table is used; D and trimming come from the DNA. This table has under 600,000 clones, about 98% appearing once. This sample was included in a study of shared clonotypes between healthy human individuals. Study outcomes and limitations: Expectations were that clonotype sharing among donors would be affected by sequencing depth. Non-shared clonotypes displayed generation probabilities falling below those of clonotypes present in all four donors. Represented diversity (both genetic and exposure-history) was limited by the small number of donors.

Naive CD8 cells comprised CD45RO-negative, CCR7-positively selected cells, excluding terminally differentiated effector memory CD45RA+ cells. J is TRBJ1-5 and V is TRBV27, with D unclear. The clonotype comes from a man under 40 in good health. Input material: naive CD8+ T cells sorted from blood. The CDR3 loop reads CASSPRTRSSQPQHF. CDR3 nucleotides: TGTGCCAGCAGCCCCCGGACCAGGAGTAGTCAGCCCCAGCATTTT.